This T cell receptor (beta chain) was obtained from a study of T cells in Graves' hyperthyroidism and ophthalmopathy. This clonotype was recorded at least ten times. Deletions cut 7 bases from V and 4 bases from J, with 13 bases between. The CDR3 runs 14 residues. It was RNA transcripts that yielded the amplified TCR beta CDR3 regions. Carried out on the TCR CDR3, a first-round RT-PCR used the HTBI primer set. TCRdb processed the multiplex PCR reads anew with MiXCR; each CDR3 protein has one entry. Of hundreds of thousands of distinct CDR3 sequences detected, less than 20% appear once; the ten largest clones hold 7.5% to 8%. The definition of stable Graves' hyperthyroidism was no ophthalmopathy progression within 18 months. Exclusion followed for patients with uncontrolled infection, other autoimmune disease, pregnancy or lactation.

This rearrangement joins TRBV12-3 or TRBV12-4 to TRBJ1-4; D is perhaps TRBD1 (5 bases). The TCR comes from a woman aged 18-35 years with Graves' hyperthyroidism. Sequencing was performed on blood. The CDR3 protein is CASTMTESNEKLFF. Written as DNA, the CDR3 is TGTGCCAGCACCATGACAGAGAGTAATGAAAAACTGTTTTTT.